This T cell receptor beta chain was documented in a study of blood T cell repertoires in COVID-19. Study-wide background: From the United States, Italy and Spain came samples of acute and convalescent COVID-19.

Source study methods: Reference gene primer amplification in the assay estimated nucleated cell counts. Method: immunoSEQ multiplex PCR; TCRdb's copy keeps in-frame clones and lacks some. The DNA was the basis for D and trimming; V, J and clone size are from that table. Among a few hundred thousand clones listed, about 87% were seen once. Per germline, CDR1 MDHEN and CDR2 SYDVKM. The CDR3 consists of 15 residues. Unmatched junction bases numbered 5, after V lost 5 bases and J lost 5 bases. This chain joins TRBV28 and TRBJ2-5; TRBD2 aligns across 13 bases. This TCR came from a woman between 50 and 59 years old with acute or convalescent COVID-19. Material: peripheral blood. For the CDR3, the DNA is TGTGCCAGCAGTCCCGGACTAGCGGGAGTGGAGACCCAGTACTTC. Translated: CASSPGLAGVETQYF.